The 24 T cell receptor beta chains below were found in one sample sequenced in a study of blood T cell repertoires in COVID-19. Clones were read by immunoSEQ multiplex PCR, and TCRdb kept only the in-frame ones, dropping some. The repertoire holds about 160,000 clones, with about 84% as singletons. The specimen sequenced was PBMCs or T cells enriched from blood (not recorded which). These receptors were obtained from a woman in her thirties or forties with acute COVID-19.

The chain employs TRBV30 and TRBJ2-7; D uncertain. CDR3 length: 12 amino acids. Germline lookup yields CDR1 GTSNPN and CDR2 SVGIG (reference sequence). V was pared by 2 bases and J by 4 bases, with 9 bases between. CDR3 sequence: CAWSPAGYEQYF. In DNA form, the CDR3 reads TGTGCCTGGAGTCCCGCCGGGTACGAGCAGTACTTC. Complete variable domain (other parts from reference TRBV30 and TRBJ2-7): SQTIHQWPATLVQPVGSPLSLECTVEGTSNPNLYWYRQAAGRGLQLLFYSVGIGQISSEVPQNLSASRPQDRQFILSSKKLLLSDSGFYLCAWSPAGYEQYFGPGTRLTVT.

This chain connects TRBV29-1 to TRBJ2-1, with a tentative D call TRBD2 (5 bases). The CDR3 contains 14 residues. Between the trimmed V and J ends, which lost 6 bases and 0 bases, there was a span of 12 bases. In germline, CDR1 is SQVTM, CDR2 ANQGSEA. The CDR3 region has the DNA TGCAGCGTCGCAAGCGGAAGCTCCTACAATGAGCAGTTCTTC. It translates to CSVASGSSYNEQFF.

V usage is TRBV30 and J usage is TRBJ1-2; 10 bases are shared with TRBD1. Germline V gene lookup returns CDR1 GTSNPN and CDR2 SVGIG (reference sequence). The CDR3 consists of 15 residues. V trimming: 3 bases; J trimming: 4 bases; junction bases outside the gene matches: 8. In DNA, the CDR3 is TGTGCCTGGAGCGACACGACAGGGGGCCTCTATGGCTACACCTTC. Amino acid sequence: CAWSDTTGGLYGYTF.

The gene calls are TRBV4-2 and TRBJ2-1, with 7 bases fitting TRBD2. Trimming cost V 1 base and J 4 bases; bases outside gene matches: 4. CDR1 is LGHNA and CDR2 is YNFKEQ in the germline V gene. The length of the CDR3 is 15 residues. CDR3 nucleotides: TGTGCCAGCAGCCAAGCTAGCGGCTATTACAATGAGCAGTTCTTC. Translating gives CASSQASGYYNEQFF.

This clone has only a few counts. V usage is TRBV20-1 and J usage is TRBJ2-7; TRBD2 matches at 8 bases. The CDR3 loop spans 11 amino acids. The V segment lost 5 bases and the J segment 7 bases; nucleotides outside the gene matches: 4. The V gene's germline CDR1 is DFQATT and CDR2 SNEGSKA (reference sequence). The CDR3 protein is CSARLASEQYF. The CDR3 DNA follows: TGCAGTGCTCGACTAGCGTCTGAGCAGTACTTC.

J is TRBJ1-2 and V is TRBV5-1, with a weak D call TRBD1 (5 bases). From germline, CDR1 is SGHRS and CDR2 YFSETQ. V was cut by 3 bases and J by 6 bases, with 12 bases left in between. The CDR3 spans 13 residues. The CDR3 here is CASSYQGGNGYTF. CDR3 in DNA: TGCGCCAGCAGCTACCAGGGCGGAAATGGCTACACCTTC.

Here the CDR3 DNA reads TGCAGCGTTGACGGTCAGGGGGAGGAGACCCAGTACTTC. This codes for CSVDGQGEETQYF. This chain connects TRBV29-1 to TRBJ2-5; TRBD1 matches at 7 bases. The CDR3 length is 13 residues. With 3 bases clipped from V and 5 bases from J, the junction kept 6 bases outside the gene matches. Per germline, CDR1 SQVTM and CDR2 ANQGSEA.

The genes are TRBV7-9 and TRBJ2-3; D is perhaps TRBD1 (7 bases). Germline-derived CDR1 and CDR2 are SEHNR and FQNEAQ (reference sequence). Trimming cost V 5 bases and J 6 bases, with 9 bases left between them. The CDR3 consists of 12 residues. The CDR3 nucleotides read TGTGCCAGCAGCCCAGGGGGGGATACGCAGTATTTT. It is translated as CASSPGGDTQYF.

J is TRBJ2-3 and V is TRBV25-1; 13 nucleotides align to TRBD2. CDR1 is MGHDK and CDR2 is SYGVNS in the germline V gene. Unmatched junction bases numbered 4, after V lost 2 bases and J lost 5 bases. The CDR3 runs 16 residues. In nucleotides, the CDR3 is TGTGCCAGCAGTGAAGGGACTAGCGGGATTGGAGATACGCAGTATTTT. It codes for CASSEGTSGIGDTQYF.

This chain links TRBV19 with TRBJ1-5; 11 bases map to TRBD1. The CDR3 runs to 15 residues. Germline assignment: CDR1 LNHDA and CDR2 SQIVND (reference sequence). V lost 6 bases, J lost 7 bases, and 8 bases stayed unmatched. CDR3 protein: CASSSRGDRGQPQHF. Written as DNA, the CDR3 is TGTGCCAGTAGCTCGAGGGGGGACAGGGGGCAGCCCCAGCATTTT.

The V gene is TRBV7-9, the J gene TRBJ1-1; D may be TRBD1 (6 bases). Trimming removed 5 bases from V and 1 base from J, with 11 bases in between. Germline CDR1 SEHNR, CDR2 FQNEAQ (reference sequence). CDR3 size: 14 residues. Written as DNA, the CDR3 is TGTGCCAGCAGCCTCACAGGGAGGAACACTGAAGCTTTCTTT. It translates to CASSLTGRNTEAFF.

V is TRBV6-5 and J is TRBJ1-6; possibly TRBD1 for D (5 bases). CDR3 size: 14 residues. Trimming shortened V by 6 bases and J by 8 bases, and 14 bases separated the two germline ends. CDR1 and CDR2 (germline): MNHEY, SVGAGI. In DNA form, the CDR3 reads TGTGCCAGCAGCCGCGGGACGGGGGATTCACCCCTCCACTTT. Amino acid sequence: CASSRGTGDSPLHF.

The CDR3 region has the DNA TGTGCCAGCAGTGAAAGACAGGACTCCTACAATGAGCAGTTCTTC. As protein: CASSERQDSYNEQFF. V usage is TRBV6-4 and J usage is TRBJ2-1, with D possibly being TRBD1 (6 bases). V dropped 3 bases and J dropped 0 bases, with 9 bases sitting between them. In germline, CDR1 is MRHNA, CDR2 SNTAGT. The CDR3 length is 15 residues.

The chain links TRBV19 to TRBJ1-1; D uncertain. In germline, CDR1 is LNHDA, CDR2 SQIVND (reference sequence). V lost 3 bases to trimming and J lost 9 bases, with 14 bases between them. This CDR3 has 13 residues. DNA of the CDR3: TGTGCCAGTAGTATGGCCCAAACACGTAAAGCTTTCTTT. Translated: CASSMAQTRKAFF.

The CDR3 sequence is CASSLQGSGLIYNEQFF. In DNA, the CDR3 is TGCGCCAGCAGCTTGCAAGGTAGCGGTTTGATCTACAATGAGCAGTTCTTC. This rearrangement joins TRBV5-1 to TRBJ2-1; D is possibly TRBD2 (6 bases). The CDR3 runs 17 residues. Trimming shortened V by 1 base and J by 3 bases, and 17 bases separated the two germline ends. Germline lookup yields CDR1 SGHRS and CDR2 YFSETQ.

Points on this clone: At one of its ends the junction is not consistent with the germline gene, which may arise from a read error. The chain is built from TRBV27 and TRBJ2-1; D not resolved. Germline CDR1 MNHEY, CDR2 SMNVEV (reference sequence). CDR3 length equals 14 residues. The CDR3 nucleotides read TGTGCCAGCACTTTAGTACCAGATTACAATGAGCAGTTCTTC. This translates into CASTLVPDYNEQFF.

The chain joins TRBV19 to TRBJ2-2; TRBD2 aligns across 9 bases. J was trimmed by 7 bases and V by 5 bases; bases with no gene match: 2. The CDR3 sequence is 13 residues long. The V gene's germline CDR1 is LNHDA and CDR2 SQIVND (reference sequence). CDR3 coding DNA: TGTGCCAGTAGTCCGACTAGCGGCGGGGAGCTGTTTTTT. It encodes CASSPTSGGELFF.

The CDR3 is CAAAGLASTGELFF. CDR3 nucleotides: TGTGCCGCAGCGGGACTAGCGAGCACCGGGGAGCTGTTTTTT. The chain recombines TRBV30 with TRBJ2-2, with 10 bases lining up with TRBD2. The J segment lost 4 bases and the V segment lost 8 bases, leaving 7 bases of the junction unmatched. Looked up from germline, CDR1 is GTSNPN and CDR2 is SVGIG (reference sequence). The CDR3 totals 14 residues.

The chain couples TRBV5-5 to TRBJ2-1, with 10 bases fitting TRBD1. The J segment lost 6 bases and the V segment lost 5 bases, leaving 17 bases of the junction unmatched. CDR1 SGHKS and CDR2 YYEKEE come from the germline V gene (reference sequence). This CDR3 has 18 residues. The CDR3 loop is CASSWGQGLRLVSNEQFF. In DNA, the CDR3 is TGTGCCAGCAGTTGGGGACAGGGGTTGAGACTAGTTAGCAATGAGCAGTTCTTC.

The chain combines TRBV27 with TRBJ2-5, with D tentatively TRBD1 (6 bases). Trimming removed 10 bases from V and 2 bases from J, with 20 bases in between. The CDR3 has 15 residues. Per germline, CDR1 MNHEY and CDR2 SMNVEV (reference sequence). CDR3 nucleotide sequence: TGTGCCAACCTAGAGGGGGTCCCCTTACAAGAGACCCAGTACTTC. Its translation is CANLEGVPLQETQYF.

The V call is TRBV2, the J call TRBJ2-5, with D possibly being TRBD2 (6 bases). Germline values: CDR1 SNHLY, CDR2 FYNNEI. The CDR3 consists of 15 residues. The V end lost 8 bases, the J end lost 0 bases, and 16 bases lay between the germline ends. The chain's CDR3 is CASAPRRRDQETQYF. DNA for the CDR3: TGTGCCAGCGCCCCCCGACGGAGGGACCAAGAGACCCAGTACTTC.

The chain employs TRBV7-9 and TRBJ2-7, with TRBD2 matching 11 bases. V dropped 4 bases and J dropped 0; count of bases not matched to a gene: 14. CDR3 length: 19 residues. Looked up from germline, CDR1 is SEHNR and CDR2 is FQNEAQ (reference sequence). The CDR3 bases are TGTGCCAGCAGCTCCCTCAGTAGGGGACTAGCGGTACACTCCTACGAGCAGTACTTC. It codes for CASSSLSRGLAVHSYEQYF.

This clone was found once. The chain links TRBV2 to TRBJ2-7, with a tentative D call TRBD2 (6 bases). CDR1 SNHLY and CDR2 FYNNEI come from the germline V gene. The CDR3 loop spans 13 amino acids. The CDR3 bases are TGTACAGCGGCGGGAAACGTCTCCTACGAGCAGTACGTC. This translates into CTAAGNVSYEQYV.

The genes are TRBV5-6 and TRBJ2-7; 9 bases line up with TRBD2. CDR3 size: 14 residues. V lost 6 bases, J lost 4 bases, and 8 bases stayed unmatched. In germline, CDR1 is SGHDT, CDR2 YYEEEE. The CDR3 sequence: CASTARSGSYEQYF. The CDR3 DNA reads as TGTGCCAGCACTGCCCGTAGCGGGAGTTACGAGCAGTACTTC.